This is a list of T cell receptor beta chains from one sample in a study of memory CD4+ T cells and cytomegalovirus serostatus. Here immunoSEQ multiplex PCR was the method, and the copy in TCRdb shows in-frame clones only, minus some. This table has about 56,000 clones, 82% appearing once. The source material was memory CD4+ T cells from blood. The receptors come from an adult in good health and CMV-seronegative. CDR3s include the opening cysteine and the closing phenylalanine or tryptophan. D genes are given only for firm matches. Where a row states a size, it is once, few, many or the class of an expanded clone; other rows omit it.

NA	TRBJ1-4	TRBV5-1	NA	CASSPARGSTNEKLFF	TGCGCCAGCAGCCCGGCCAGGGGTTCAACTAATGAAAAACTGTTTTTT
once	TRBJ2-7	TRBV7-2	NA	CASSLMGQVGEQYF	TGTGCCAGCAGCTTAATGGGGCAAGTGGGGGAGCAGTACTTC
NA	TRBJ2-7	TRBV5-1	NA	CASSEGGGNYEQYF	TGCGCCAGCAGCGAGGGGGGAGGCAACTACGAGCAGTACTTC
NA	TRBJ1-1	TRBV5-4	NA	CASSADTGWGGVDTEAFF	TGTGCCAGCAGCGCGGATACAGGATGGGGAGGAGTTGACACTGAAGCTTTCTTT
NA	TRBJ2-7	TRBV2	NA	CASNGVGSYEQYF	TGTGCCAGCAATGGGGTTGGCTCCTACGAGCAGTACTTC
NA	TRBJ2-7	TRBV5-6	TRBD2	CASSWIAGEEQYF	TGTGCCAGCAGCTGGATTGCGGGGGAAGAGCAGTACTTC
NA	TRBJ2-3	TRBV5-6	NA	CASRGVAGTDTQYF	TGTGCCAGCAGGGGGGTGGCAGGGACAGATACGCAGTATTTT
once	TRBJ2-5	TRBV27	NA	CASSQRGTQYF	TGTGCCAGCAGCCAAAGGGGGACCCAGTACTTC
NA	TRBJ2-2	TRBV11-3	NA	CASSLQRNTGELFF	TGTGCCAGCAGCTTACAGAGGAACACCGGGGAGCTGTTTTTT
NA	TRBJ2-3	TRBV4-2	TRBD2	CASSQGAGGSTDTQYF	TGTGCCAGCAGCCAAGGGGCGGGGGGAAGCACAGATACGCAGTATTTT
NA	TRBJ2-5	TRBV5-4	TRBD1	CASSHDRGGETQYF	TGTGCCAGCAGCCACGACAGGGGCGGGGAGACCCAGTACTTC
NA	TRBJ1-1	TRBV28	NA	CASSRQLDTEAFF	TGTGCCAGCAGCCGTCAATTGGACACTGAAGCTTTCTTT
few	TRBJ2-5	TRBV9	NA	CASSVGPQLGGEETQYF	TGTGCCAGCAGCGTAGGCCCCCAGTTGGGGGGAGAAGAGACCCAGTACTTC
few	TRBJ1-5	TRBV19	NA	CASSFQADSNQPQHF	TGTGCCAGTAGTTTCCAGGCAGATAGCAATCAGCCCCAGCATTTT
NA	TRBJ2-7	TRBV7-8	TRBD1	CASSLTGASSYEQYF	TGTGCCAGCAGCTTAACAGGGGCTTCCTCCTACGAGCAGTACTTC
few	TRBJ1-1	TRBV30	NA	CAWRQTYGDTEAFF	TGTGCCTGGAGGCAGACTTACGGGGACACTGAAGCTTTCTTT
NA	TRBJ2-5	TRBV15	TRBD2	CATSRDLGSAGGPIETQYF	TGTGCCACCAGCAGAGATCTCGGCTCAGCGGGGGGGCCTATAGAGACCCAGTACTTC
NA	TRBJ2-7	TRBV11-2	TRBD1	CASSSGTGTYEQYF	TGTGCCAGCAGCTCCGGGACAGGGACCTACGAGCAGTACTTC
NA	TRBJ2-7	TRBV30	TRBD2	CAWSRGGLYEQYF	TGTGCCTGGAGTCGCGGGGGACTCTACGAGCAGTACTTC
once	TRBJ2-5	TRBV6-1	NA	CASTGPGRQETQYF	TGTGCCAGCACCGGACCGGGACGTCAAGAGACCCAGTACTTC
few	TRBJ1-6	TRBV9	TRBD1	CASSVSGGPSPLHF	TGTGCCAGCAGCGTATCAGGGGGTCCATCACCCCTCCACTTT
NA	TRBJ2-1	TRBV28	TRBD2	CASSRATTSAYNEQFF	TGTGCCAGCAGTCGGGCCACGACTAGCGCCTACAATGAGCAGTTCTTC
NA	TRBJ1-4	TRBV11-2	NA	CASSPQGSEKLFF	TGTGCCAGCAGTCCACAGGGATCCGAAAAACTGTTTTTT
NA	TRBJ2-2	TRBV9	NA	CASSARRGERTGELFF	TGTGCCAGCAGCGCACGCAGGGGTGAGAGGACCGGGGAGCTGTTTTTT
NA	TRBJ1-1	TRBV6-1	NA	CASSEALAFF	TGTGCCAGCAGTGAAGCGCTGGCTTTCTTT
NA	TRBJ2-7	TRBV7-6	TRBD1	CASSPGQGSSYEQYF	TGTGCCAGCAGCCCTGGACAGGGGTCTTCCTACGAGCAGTACTTC
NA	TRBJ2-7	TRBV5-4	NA	CASSHRDNEPKEQYF	TGTGCCAGCAGTCACCGGGACAACGAACCGAAAGAGCAGTACTTC
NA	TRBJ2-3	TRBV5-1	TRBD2	CASSLVSGGAEDTQYF	TGCGCCAGCAGCTTGGTGTCGGGGGGGGCCGAAGATACGCAGTATTTT